Sequencing of this TCR beta chain was carried out in a study of shared clonotypes between healthy human individuals. Per the germline V gene, CDR1 is SGHNT and CDR2 is YYREEE (reference sequence). This CDR3 region has 15 residues. Trimming took 0 bases from V and 8 from J, leaving 14 bases between them. Input per replicate PCR of unsorted PBMC was roughly 300 ng DNA, corresponding to 33,000 or so T cell genomes. Generated by immunoSEQ multiplex PCR, the TCRdb table keeps only in-frame clones and is missing some. The data hold roughly 500,000 clones, with 75% to 85% observed a single time. Recent acute infections and vaccinations were absent in the healthy HIV-negative adult donors.

The source is a woman between 35 and 50 years old in good health. Some clones in this sample may be carry-over from other donors' samples. The sequenced material came from PBMCs. J is TRBJ1-4 and V is TRBV5-4, with TRBD1 as a possible D gene (5 bases). The CDR3 region is CASSLEGQGGEKLFF. CDR3 bases: TGTGCCAGCAGCTTGGAGGGGCAGGGTGGCGAAAAACTGTTTTTT.